Below, one TCR beta chain is given with its context. This specimen comes from a study of blood T cell repertoires in COVID-19. In the authors' workflow: Quantification of nucleated cells was approximated via reference gene primer amplification. Method: immunoSEQ multiplex PCR; TCRdb's copy keeps in-frame clones and lacks some. D and trimming come from the DNA, and the V and J calls and clone size come from that table. Here the sample spans nearly 300,000 clones, more than 70% being singletons. The CDR3 is 14 amino acids. The V and J ends lost 6 bases and 6 bases, in that order; junction bases with no gene match: 5. The germline V gene encodes CDR1 SGHDN and CDR2 FVKESK.

The TCR was taken from a woman in her twenties or thirties who had recovered from COVID-19. Sequenced material: peripheral blood. V and J are TRBV14 and TRBJ2-2; 9 bases fit TRBD2. Here the CDR3 reads CASSLTSGAGELFF. CDR3 coding DNA: TGTGCCAGCAGTCTGACTAGCGGAGCCGGGGAGCTGTTTTTT.